This TCR beta chain emerged from a study of blood T cell repertoires in COVID-19. Sequencing was performed with immunoSEQ multiplex PCR; in TCRdb, only in-frame clones are kept and a portion is missing. This sample yields about 73,000 clones, of which around 83% are seen a single time; over 4.5% belongs to the top ten. The CDR3 sequence is 16 residues long. Germline lookup yields CDR1 LGHDT and CDR2 YNNKEL (reference sequence). Trimming took 5 bases from V and 2 from J, leaving 19 bases between them. The receptor was isolated from a man aged 50-59 years with active COVID-19. V and J are TRBV3-1 (or the pseudogene TRBV3-2) and TRBJ2-7, with a tentative D call TRBD1 (5 bases). The sequencing input was peripheral blood. CDR3 nucleotides: TGTGCCAGCAGCTTAGGGGCGGTCACCCTCCCCTACGAGCAGTACTTC. This translates into CASSLGAVTLPYEQYF.